The clone carrying this T cell receptor beta chain has a handful of counts. The antigen remains unidentified. Researchers made TCR cDNA using 5'RACE template switching, and this step added a universal primer site and UMIs. MiXCR, run by TCRdb on the 5' RACE reads, gives a single entry per CDR3 protein. This table has around 250,000 distinct CDR3 sequences, about 5.2% appearing once. CDR3 length: 14 amino acids. V lost 10 bases to trimming and J lost 2 bases; unmatched junction nucleotides: 9. CDR1 and CDR2 (germline): MNHNY, SVGAGI (reference sequence). This sample is drawn from a study of T cells after yellow fever vaccination. Broader study findings: Detected again after the booster were most primary-vaccination clones, at about 96% CD4 and 80% to 90% CD8.

Sequences were derived from CD4+ T cells sorted from PBMCs, sampled on the day of the yellow fever booster vaccination. This receptor was obtained from a man between 18 and 35 years old who received the YFV17D yellow fever vaccine. The V gene is TRBV6-6, the J gene TRBJ2-5; TRBD1 agrees at 8 bases. CDR3 sequence reads: CATADRVFQETQYF. The CDR3 nucleotides read TGTGCCACCGCGGACAGGGTTTTTCAAGAGACCCAGTACTTC.